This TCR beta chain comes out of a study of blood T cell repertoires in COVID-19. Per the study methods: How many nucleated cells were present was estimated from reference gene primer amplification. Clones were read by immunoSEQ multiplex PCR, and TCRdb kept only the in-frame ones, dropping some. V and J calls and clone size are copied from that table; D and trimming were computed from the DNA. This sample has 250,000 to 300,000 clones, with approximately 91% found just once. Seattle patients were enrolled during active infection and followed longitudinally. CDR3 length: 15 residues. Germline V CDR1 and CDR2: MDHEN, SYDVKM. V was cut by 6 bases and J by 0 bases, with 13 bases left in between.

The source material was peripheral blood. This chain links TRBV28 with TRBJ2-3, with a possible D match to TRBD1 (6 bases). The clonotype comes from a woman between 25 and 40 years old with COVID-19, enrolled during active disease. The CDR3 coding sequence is TGTGCCAGCAGGGATCAGACAGGTAGCACAGATACGCAGTATTTT. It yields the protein CASRDQTGSTDTQYF.